The next 10 T cell receptor beta chains were all read from a single sample in a study of blood T cell repertoires in COVID-19 (dated by TCRdb to the early 2020s). Library method: the immunoSEQ multiplex PCR assay. TCRdb carries this immuneACCESS record with in-frame sequences only. Its versions omit some clonotypes, under half of them owing to an unresolved V gene in the studies checked, with the rest unexplained. Counted in this sample were over 250,000 clones; roughly 80% of them appeared once. Of the sample, 5% is held by the ten largest clones. Sequenced input: PBMCs or T cells enriched from blood (not recorded which). These receptors were obtained from a man in his forties or fifties who had been exposed to COVID-19.

The J gene is TRBJ1-5, the V gene TRBV6-5, with D uncertain. V was trimmed by 2 bases and J by 7 bases, leaving 9 bases between them. Germline values: CDR1 MNHEY, CDR2 SVGAGI. This CDR3 has 13 amino acids. CDR3 sequence (DNA): TGTGCCAGCAGTTACCAGGAGGGACAGCCCCAGCATTTT. This sequence encodes CASSYQEGQPQHF.

The V and J genes are TRBV5-5 and TRBJ1-2; 9 positions match TRBD1. Germline V CDR1 and CDR2: SGHKS, YYEKEE (reference sequence). V was clipped by 4 bases and J by 4 bases; unmatched bases: 11. The CDR3 loop spans 16 amino acids. Here the CDR3 DNA reads TGTGCCAGCAGCCCCTACTCACAGGGGGCGCGCTATGGCTACACCTTC. This sequence encodes CASSPYSQGARYGYTF.

The V gene is TRBV4-1, the J gene TRBJ1-3; D gene uncertain. The CDR3 is made up of 14 amino acids. Germline CDR1 reads MGHRA; CDR2 reads YSYEKL. V lost 6 bases and J lost 1, with 10 bases in between. The chain's CDR3 is CASSVGSSGNTIYF. For the CDR3, the DNA is TGCGCCAGCAGTGTAGGGAGTTCTGGAAACACCATATATTTT.

The chain is built from TRBV5-1 and TRBJ2-1, with D possibly TRBD1 on 6 matching bases. The CDR3 runs 15 residues. Trimming stripped 4 bases from V and 9 bases from J, with 20 bases between. The germline V gene has CDR1 SGHRS and CDR2 YFSETQ. CDR3 nucleotides: TGCGCCAGCAGCCCGGACAGAGAGGGGGAGAGTGAGCAGTTCTTC. Its translation is CASSPDREGESEQFF.

This clone has only a few counts. The genes are TRBV4-2 and TRBJ2-7; TRBD2 aligns across 8 bases. The CDR3 totals 14 residues. V was pared by 1 base and J by 6 bases, with 5 bases of the junction left unmatched. Germline V gene lookup returns CDR1 LGHNA and CDR2 YNFKEQ. CDR3 coding DNA: TGTGCCAGCAGCCAAGTCCCGCGGGAGGCCGAGCAGTACTTC. Protein sequence: CASSQVPREAEQYF.

This chain links TRBV11-3 with TRBJ1-1, with D perhaps matching TRBD1 (6 bases). CDR3 length equals 15 residues. The V gene lost 5 bases and the J gene lost 8 bases, with 21 bases spanning the gap. Looked up from germline, CDR1 is SGHNT and CDR2 is YENEEA. The CDR3 reads CASSLRAQTGSEAFF. Written as DNA, the CDR3 is TGTGCCAGCAGCCTTAGGGCCCAAACAGGGTCAGAAGCTTTCTTT. The full variable domain, its missing parts supplied by reference TRBV11-3 and TRBJ1-1, is EAGVVQSPRYKIIEKKQPVAFWCNPISGHNTLYWYLQNLGQGPELLIRYENEEAVDDSQLPKDRFSAERLKGVDSTLKIQPAELGDSAVYLCASSLRAQTGSEAFFGQGTRLTVV.

The chain couples TRBV7-2 to TRBJ1-2; D gene unclear. The V gene lost 2 bases and the J gene lost 2 bases, with 15 bases spanning the gap. Per the germline V gene, CDR1 is SGHTA and CDR2 is FQGNSA. The CDR3 sequence is 16 residues long. CDR3 in amino acids: CASSLIVGKRNYGYTF. The DNA for the CDR3 is TGTGCCAGCAGCTTAATTGTAGGGAAGCGGAACTATGGCTACACCTTC.

This rearrangement joins TRBV7-3 to TRBJ2-1, with D perhaps matching TRBD2 (7 bases). Germline V gene lookup returns CDR1 SGHTA and CDR2 FQGTGA. This CDR3 has 15 residues. V dropped 2 bases and J dropped 4 bases, with 12 bases sitting between them. Here the CDR3 reads CASSLLGGGYNEQFF. CDR3 in DNA: TGTGCCAGCAGCTTATTGGGAGGGGGTTACAATGAGCAGTTCTTC.

The gene calls are TRBV6-5 and TRBJ2-2; 8 bases map to TRBD2. The CDR3 is made up of 14 amino acids. The ends lost 7 bases at V and 3 bases at J; junction bases unmatched: 4. The germline CDR1 and CDR2 sequences are MNHEY and SVGAGI. CDR3 in DNA: TGTGCCAGCACCCCTAGCGGGTACACCGGGGAGCTGTTTTTT. Protein sequence: CASTPSGYTGELFF.

CDR3 bases: TGCGCCAGCAGCGCAAACACAGCTCACAATGAGCAGTTCTTC. As protein: CASSANTAHNEQFF. The chain has TRBV5-1 and TRBJ2-1, with no clear D. Germline V gives CDR1 SGHRS, CDR2 YFSETQ. CDR3 size: 14 residues. The V end was cut by 4 bases, the J end by 5 bases, with 13 bases between.